These 12 T cell receptor beta chains were all obtained from the same sample, sequenced in a study of cytomegalovirus exposure and HLA in healthy donors. Using immunoSEQ multiplex PCR, the repertoire was profiled, and TCRdb retains in-frame clones only, with some absent. This sample has tens of thousands of clones, with over 75% found just once. Sequenced material: PBMCs. The receptor source for this set is a woman aged 25 to 45 in good health and CMV-seronegative.

The rearrangement links TRBV29-1 to TRBJ1-5; 8 bases line up with TRBD1. The V gene's germline CDR1 is SQVTM and CDR2 ANQGSEA. With 4 bases clipped from V and 4 bases from J, the junction kept 3 bases outside the gene matches. The length of the CDR3 is 13 residues. The CDR3 sequence is CSVATGVNQPQHF. DNA for the CDR3: TGCAGCGTTGCGACAGGGGTGAATCAGCCCCAGCATTTT.

The chain couples TRBV2 to TRBJ1-4, with TRBD1 as a possible D gene (5 bases). The CDR3 length is 15 residues. Germline assignment: CDR1 SNHLY and CDR2 FYNNEI. V was trimmed by 2 bases and J by 7 bases, leaving 14 bases between them. The CDR3 loop is CASSERVQGGEKLFF. DNA for the CDR3: TGTGCCAGCAGTGAAAGGGTGCAGGGAGGTGAAAAACTGTTTTTT.

The CDR3 DNA reads as TGTGCCAGCAGTGTTACTCCTCGGGGATACGAGCAGTACTTC. It encodes CASSVTPRGYEQYF. V gene TRBV6-5 combines with J gene TRBJ2-7; the D gene is possibly TRBD2 (5 bases). CDR1 is MNHEY and CDR2 is SVGAGI in the germline V gene. V was pared by 5 bases and J by 4 bases, with 15 bases between. The CDR3 spans 14 residues.

The chain employs TRBV6-5 and TRBJ2-7; 8 nucleotides line up with TRBD2. Germline V lookup: CDR1 MNHEY, CDR2 SVGAGI. The CDR3 length is 14 residues. The V gene end was trimmed by 9 bases and the J gene end by 2 bases; junction bases not matched to a gene: 9. CDR3 in amino acids: CARTREGGPYEQYF. The CDR3 coding sequence is TGTGCCAGGACCCGGGAGGGAGGGCCCTACGAGCAGTACTTC.

The rearrangement uses TRBV2 and TRBJ1-4; TRBD1 matches 8 bases. The germline V gene has CDR1 SNHLY and CDR2 FYNNEI. This CDR3 comprises 15 residues. Losses at the gene ends were 5 bases for V and 4 bases for J; bases not matched to a gene: 6. Here the CDR3 DNA reads TGTGCCAGCAGTCCGGGACAGGTTTTTAATGAAAAACTGTTTTTT. It codes for CASSPGQVFNEKLFF. Full variable domain (remainder filled in from reference TRBV2 and TRBJ1-4): EPEVTQTPSHQVTQMGQEVILRCVPISNHLYFYWYRQILGQKVEFLVSFYNNEISEKSEIFDDQFSVERPDGSNFTLKIRSTKLEDSAMYFCASSPGQVFNEKLFFGSGTQLSVL.

The chain carries TRBV6-7 and TRBJ1-2, with 7 bases fitting TRBD1. TRBV6-7 is an ORF, and what it does is uncertain. The length of the CDR3 is 22 residues. V shed 0 bases, J shed 8 bases, and the junction held 30 bases outside the gene matches. CDR3 amino acids: CASSYSKAPQRLKIPQGRGYTF. The CDR3 DNA reads as TGTGCCAGCAGTTACTCGAAGGCTCCACAAAGGCTTAAAATACCACAGGGGCGAGGCTACACCTTC.

V gene TRBV19 combines with J gene TRBJ1-1, with TRBD1 as a possible D gene (5 bases). The germline gives CDR1 LNHDA, CDR2 SQIVND (reference sequence). This CDR3 has 16 residues. Trimming removed 10 bases from V and 1 base from J, with 22 bases in between. The CDR3 protein is CATLTGRGDKNTEAFF. CDR3 in DNA: TGTGCCACCTTAACGGGGCGGGGAGATAAGAACACTGAAGCTTTCTTT.

This rearrangement joins TRBV27 to TRBJ1-1; 12 bases agree with TRBD1. The germline CDR1 and CDR2 sequences are MNHEY and SMNVEV (reference sequence). The J segment lost 0 bases and the V segment lost 6 bases, leaving 8 bases of the junction unmatched. The CDR3 is made up of 17 amino acids. This CDR3 is CASRTRDRGRMNTEAFF. The CDR3, as DNA: TGTGCCAGCAGGACAAGGGACAGGGGGCGGATGAACACTGAAGCTTTCTTT.

The J gene is TRBJ2-7, the V gene TRBV6-1; tentatively, D is TRBD2 (6 bases). The germline V gene encodes CDR1 MNHNS and CDR2 SASEGT. The CDR3 covers 14 residues. V was pared by 6 bases and J by 2 bases, with 14 bases between. CDR3 DNA sequence: TGTGCCAGCAGGGCGGGGTGGGCCCCCTACGAGCAGTACTTC. Protein product: CASRAGWAPYEQYF.

The chain joins TRBV7-9 to TRBJ1-1; D gene uncertain. The V gene lost 2 bases and the J gene lost 3 bases, with 7 bases spanning the gap. Germline V gene data show CDR1 as SEHNR and CDR2 as FQNEAQ (reference sequence). This CDR3 spans 13 amino acids. The DNA for the CDR3 is TGTGCCAGCAGCTTACAGGTCGACACTGAAGCTTTCTTT. Protein sequence: CASSLQVDTEAFF.

The chain uses TRBV7-6 and TRBJ2-6; 12 bases map to TRBD1. Germline lookup yields CDR1 SGHVS and CDR2 FNYEAQ. V lost 2 bases, J lost 4 bases, and 9 bases stayed unmatched. This CDR3 has 19 residues. CDR3 bases: TGTGCCAGCAGCTTAACCCCGGGACAGGGGGCGAAGGGGGCCAACGTCCTGACTTTC. Protein product: CASSLTPGQGAKGANVLTF.

This clone is a singleton in its sample. The chain recombines TRBV2 with TRBJ1-1; 7 positions agree with TRBD1. The CDR3 length is 14 residues. The germline gives CDR1 SNHLY, CDR2 FYNNEI. The V gene end was trimmed by 4 bases and the J gene end by 1 base; junction bases not matched to a gene: 3. Here the CDR3 reads CASSVEGANTEAFF. As DNA, the CDR3 is TGTGCCAGCAGTGTTGAGGGGGCGAACACTGAAGCTTTCTTT.